This T cell receptor beta chain was obtained from a study of vaccination effects on CD4 cells after COVID-19. Generated by immunoSEQ multiplex PCR, the TCRdb table keeps only in-frame clones and is missing some. Altogether over 55,000 clones are present, around 81% being singletons, with the ten largest covering under 3%. CDR1 and CDR2 from the germline V gene are SGHDT and YYEEEE. V lost 4 bases, J lost 6 bases, and 13 bases lay in between. The CDR3 is 13 amino acids. With the ViraFEST assay, the study expanded antigen-specific CD4+ T cells using viral peptide pools, then sequenced them. When around 9 days of culture had elapsed, CD4+ T cells were isolated. All vaccine recipients tested negative for nucleocapsid antibodies and had never contracted SARS-CoV-2 infection. Findings and limits, study-wide: Clones from infection and from vaccination both contracted markedly late after vaccination. Only a few convalescent patients and no early post-infection timepoints featured in the study. Common cold coronavirus cross-reactivity was shown by only 1 of 255 vaccine-induced clones in healthy vaccinees.

This clone was observed a few times. Its antigen is still unknown. The clonotype originates from a human donor who received a COVID-19 vaccine. Material: CD4+ T cells from PBMCs cultured with HCoV-229E spike peptides, obtained before COVID-19 vaccination. The J gene is TRBJ1-1, the V gene TRBV5-6; D possibly corresponds to TRBD1 (5 bases). The CDR3 region is CASSRTRGSEAFF. Written as DNA, the CDR3 is TGTGCCAGCAGCCGGACACGAGGCTCTGAAGCTTTCTTT.